The 21 T cell receptor beta chains listed next were all sequenced from one sample in a study of T cell responses to AZD1222 COVID-19 vaccine. The method was immunoSEQ multiplex PCR; TCRdb's version includes in-frame clones alone and lacks a portion of them. This sample has some 97,000 clones, with around nine tenths found just once. The sequencing here drew on peripheral blood, taken on day 0 of AZD1222 vaccination. The origin of the receptors is an adult in good health.

This clone was seen a single time. The chain links TRBV19 to TRBJ2-7; D remains ambiguous. This CDR3 comprises 13 residues. Per germline, CDR1 LNHDA and CDR2 SQIVND (reference sequence). Trimming cost V 1 base and J 7 bases, with 11 bases left between them. The CDR3 nucleotides read TGTGCCAGTAGTATAGTGAGTACAGCGGAGCAGTACTTC. Its protein product is CASSIVSTAEQYF.

The chain couples TRBV10-2 to TRBJ1-6; D is unresolved. Deletions cut 1 base from V and 0 bases from J, with 10 bases between. This CDR3 region has 17 residues. Looked up from germline, CDR1 is WSHSY and CDR2 is SAAADI. This chain's CDR3 is CASSEWRPSSYNSPLHF. Written as DNA, the CDR3 is TGCGCCAGCAGTGAGTGGCGCCCCAGCTCCTATAATTCACCCCTCCACTTT.

The rearrangement joins TRBV27 to TRBJ2-7; 7 bases match TRBD1. This CDR3 comprises 14 residues. V gave up 4 bases and J gave up 11 bases; unmatched junction bases: 14. CDR1 and CDR2 (germline): MNHEY, SMNVEV (reference sequence). The CDR3 reads CASSSYRDRGLEYF. For the CDR3, the DNA is TGTGCCAGCAGTTCGTACCGGGACAGAGGATTGGAGTACTTC.

The chain couples TRBV19 to TRBJ1-1; D gene ambiguous. The length of the CDR3 is 14 residues. Trimming took 1 base from V and 4 from J, leaving 10 bases between them. CDR1 LNHDA and CDR2 SQIVND come from the germline V gene (reference sequence). CDR3 residues: CASSIGNWGTEAFF. CDR3 DNA: TGTGCCAGTAGTATAGGAAATTGGGGCACTGAAGCTTTCTTT.

The V and J genes are TRBV19 and TRBJ1-2; no clear D gene. The CDR3 is 15 residues long. CDR1 and CDR2 (germline): LNHDA, SQIVND (reference sequence). Trimming cost V 3 bases and J 0 bases, with 11 bases left between them. CDR3 in DNA: TGTGCCAGTAGTATCTCTGGGCCAGCTAACTATGGCTACACCTTC. Its translation is CASSISGPANYGYTF.

The genes are TRBV6-5 and TRBJ2-7, with a tentative D call TRBD1 (6 bases). Germline V gene lookup returns CDR1 MNHEY and CDR2 SVGAGI. The CDR3 is 11 amino acids. Trimming shortened V by 7 bases and J by 7 bases, and 11 bases separated the two germline ends. The CDR3 DNA follows: TGTGCCAGCACCTTAGGGGGAGAGCAGTACTTC. Encoded protein: CASTLGGEQYF.

The CDR3 loop is CASSLGSAIPGPQYF. Written as DNA, the CDR3 is TGTGCCAGCAGCTTAGGGTCGGCTATCCCAGGCCCCCAGTACTTC. The gene calls are TRBV13 and TRBJ2-7; no reliable D call. CDR1 PRHDT and CDR2 FYEKMQ come from the germline V gene (reference sequence). Trimming cost V 0 bases and J 10 bases, with 19 bases left between them. This CDR3 contains 15 residues.

The chain carries TRBV24-1 and TRBJ2-3; D gene uncertain. Germline CDR1 is KGHDR and CDR2 is SFDVKD. The CDR3 contains 12 residues. The V end lost 5 bases, the J end lost 6 bases, and 8 bases lay between the germline ends. CDR3 in DNA: TGTGCCACCAGTGGATCGGAGGATACGCAGTATTTT. Encoded protein: CATSGSEDTQYF.

The chain carries TRBV7-3 and TRBJ2-3; 11 nucleotides match TRBD2. The V gene end was trimmed by 6 bases and the J gene end by 4 bases; junction bases not matched to a gene: 0. This CDR3 has 13 residues. Germline CDR1 SGHTA, CDR2 FQGTGA. CDR3 in DNA: TGTGCCAGCAGACTAGCGGGGGCAGATACGCAGTATTTT. It specifies CASRLAGADTQYF.

The rearrangement uses TRBV6-4 and TRBJ2-3, with TRBD2 matching over 11 bases. Per germline, CDR1 MRHNA and CDR2 SNTAGT. The junction had 8 bases not matched to a gene; V was cut back by 6 bases and J by 6 bases. This CDR3 region has 15 residues. The CDR3 DNA is TGTGCCAGCAGCGCCTTTAGCGGGGGGGCTGATACGCAGTATTTT. Translation gives CASSAFSGGADTQYF.

This clone appeared a single time. The chain links TRBV3-1 (or the pseudogene TRBV3-2) to TRBJ1-3; D uncertain. In germline, CDR1 is LGHDT, CDR2 YNNKEL (reference sequence). This CDR3 is built from 14 residues. Trimming shortened V by 2 bases and J by 3 bases, and 8 bases separated the two germline ends. CDR3: CASSQPGRGNTIYF. The CDR3 DNA reads as TGTGCCAGCAGCCAACCCGGGCGTGGAAACACCATATATTTT.

The count of this clone is one. This rearrangement joins TRBV5-4 to TRBJ1-2; no clear D. Between the trimmed V and J ends, which lost 6 bases and 3 bases, there was a span of 15 bases. The CDR3 is 14 residues long. Germline lookup yields CDR1 SGHNT and CDR2 YYREEE (reference sequence). CDR3 region: CASTTAGRDYGYTF. The CDR3 nucleotides are TGTGCCAGCACCACGGCGGGCCGGGACTATGGCTACACCTTC.

The CDR3 loop is CASSQETGGQETQYF. The CDR3 bases are TGCGCCAGCAGCCAAGAAACAGGGGGCCAAGAGACCCAGTACTTC. This rearrangement joins TRBV4-1 to TRBJ2-5, with TRBD1 identical over 8 bases. Germline CDR1 MGHRA, CDR2 YSYEKL. CDR3 length: 15 residues. V lost 0 bases, J lost 1 base, and 1 base stayed unmatched.

Remarks on this clone: One junction end does not reproduce the germline sequence, and a read error may be involved. This chain connects TRBV6-1 to TRBJ1-2; the D is unclear. Looked up from germline, CDR1 is MNHNS and CDR2 is SASEGT. The CDR3 contains 13 residues. CDR3 sequence reads: CASSEQQIYGYTF. CDR3 in DNA: TGTGCCAGCAGTGAACAACAGATCTATGGGTACACCTTC.

The rearrangement links TRBV7-9 to TRBJ1-1, with D unclear. The V end was cut by 0 bases, the J end by 5 bases, with 10 bases between. The length of the CDR3 is 14 residues. Germline V CDR1 and CDR2: SEHNR, FQNEAQ (reference sequence). This chain's CDR3 is CASSLASEQTEAFF. CDR3 DNA: TGTGCCAGCAGCTTAGCATCTGAACAAACTGAAGCTTTCTTT.

The chain uses TRBV19 and TRBJ2-5; possibly TRBD2 for D (6 bases). Germline V CDR1 and CDR2: LNHDA, SQIVND (reference sequence). V lost 3 bases and J lost 7, with 15 bases in between. This CDR3 contains 14 residues. CDR3 DNA: TGTGCCAGTAGTATGGAGGGACCCCCTGGGACCCAGTACTTC. It encodes CASSMEGPPGTQYF.

The chain has TRBV10-3 and TRBJ2-7; D perhaps matches TRBD1 (6 bases). V was trimmed by 7 bases and J by 6 bases, leaving 16 bases between them. Germline CDR1 is ENHRY and CDR2 is SYGVKD. The CDR3 has 13 residues. This CDR3 is CAIKGEGGSEQYF. In DNA form, the CDR3 reads TGTGCCATCAAGGGGGAAGGGGGAAGCGAGCAGTACTTC.

The rearrangement uses TRBV29-1 and TRBJ2-7, with TRBD1 matching 10 bases. After removal of 3 bases from V and 2 bases from J, the junction contained 7 bases not matched to a gene. The CDR3 extends over 15 amino acids. CDR1 SQVTM and CDR2 ANQGSEA come from the germline V gene. The DNA of the CDR3 is TGCAGCGTTGATTTCCGGGACAGGGGAACCTACGAGCAGTACTTC. Translating gives CSVDFRDRGTYEQYF.

This rearrangement joins TRBV12-2 to TRBJ1-2. TRBV12-2 is flagged as a pseudogene. CDR3 length equals 13 residues. As DNA, the CDR3 is TGTGCAAGTCGCTTAGACGGGGAGGGTGGCTACACCTTC. This sequence encodes CASRLDGEGGYTF.

This rearrangement joins TRBV11-3 to TRBJ2-7, with D possibly being TRBD2 (7 bases). Germline loops: CDR1 SGHNT, CDR2 YENEEA. This CDR3 has 13 residues. The V gene lost 5 bases and the J gene lost 4 bases, with 12 bases spanning the gap. The CDR3 DNA follows: TGTGCCAGCAGCAAGGGGGGGTTATACGAGCAGTACTTC. Encoded protein: CASSKGGLYEQYF.

The chain couples TRBV2 to TRBJ1-6; D not resolved. CDR3 size: 11 residues. CDR1 is SNHLY and CDR2 is FYNNEI in the germline V gene. Trimming removed 4 bases from V and 10 bases from J, with 5 bases in between. This chain's CDR3 is CASSGGSPLHF. The CDR3 DNA is TGTGCCAGCAGTGGGGGATCACCCCTCCACTTT.